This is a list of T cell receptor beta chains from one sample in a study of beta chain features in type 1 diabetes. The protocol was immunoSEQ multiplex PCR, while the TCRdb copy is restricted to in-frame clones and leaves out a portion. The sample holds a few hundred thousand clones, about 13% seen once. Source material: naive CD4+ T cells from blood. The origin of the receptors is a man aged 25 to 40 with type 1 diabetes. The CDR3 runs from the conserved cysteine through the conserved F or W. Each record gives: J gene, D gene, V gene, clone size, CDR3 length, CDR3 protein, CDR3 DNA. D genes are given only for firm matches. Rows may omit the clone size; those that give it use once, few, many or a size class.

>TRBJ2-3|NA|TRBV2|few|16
CASQEAGGISTDTQYF
TGTGCCAGCCAAGAAGCGGGCGGAATAAGCACAGATACGCAGTATTTT
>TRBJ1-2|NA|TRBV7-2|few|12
CASSLEGAGYTF
TGTGCCAGCAGCTTAGAAGGGGCTGGCTACACCTTC
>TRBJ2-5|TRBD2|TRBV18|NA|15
CASSQREGRQETQYF
TGTGCCAGCTCGCAGCGGGAGGGCCGCCAAGAGACCCAGTACTTC
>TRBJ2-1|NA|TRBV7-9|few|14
CASSPPGGPNEQFF
TGTGCCAGCAGTCCCCCAGGAGGGCCTAATGAGCAGTTCTTC
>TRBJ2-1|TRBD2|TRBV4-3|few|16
CASSQEREASYNEQFF
TGCGCCAGCAGCCAAGAGCGGGAGGCGTCCTACAATGAGCAGTTCTTC
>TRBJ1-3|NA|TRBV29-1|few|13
CSAQWGVGNTIYF
TGCAGCGCCCAATGGGGGGTTGGAAACACCATATATTTT
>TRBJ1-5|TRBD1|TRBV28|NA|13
CASSVQGAQPQHF
TGTGCCAGCAGTGTACAGGGGGCTCAGCCCCAGCATTTT
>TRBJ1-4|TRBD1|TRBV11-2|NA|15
CASSGRTGLREKLFF
TGTGCCAGCAGCGGGCGGACAGGGCTGCGGGAAAAACTGTTTTTT
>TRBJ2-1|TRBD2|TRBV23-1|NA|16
CASSQRGDGAYNEQFF
TGCGCCAGCAGTCAACGGGGGGACGGAGCCTACAATGAGCAGTTCTTC
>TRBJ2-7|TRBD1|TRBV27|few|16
CASSAAGTGVSYEQYF
TGTGCCAGCAGCGCAGCGGGGACAGGGGTCTCCTACGAGCAGTACTTC
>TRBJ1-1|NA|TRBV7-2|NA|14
CASSTGPGNTEAFF
TGTGCCAGCAGTACAGGCCCCGGGAACACTGAAGCTTTCTTT
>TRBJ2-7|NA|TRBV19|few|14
CASSTSQASYEQYF
TGTGCCAGTAGTACCTCCCAGGCCTCCTACGAGCAGTACTTC
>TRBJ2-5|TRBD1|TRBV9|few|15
CASSGTGGVGETQYF
TGTGCCAGCAGCGGGACAGGGGGGGTAGGGGAGACCCAGTACTTC
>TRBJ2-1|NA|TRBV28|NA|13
CATKGVAYNEQFF
TGTGCCACCAAGGGAGTAGCGTACAATGAGCAGTTCTTC
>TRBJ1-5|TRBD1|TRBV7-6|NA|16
CASSLAAGTGSQPQHF
TGTGCCAGCAGCTTAGCCGCCGGGACAGGGAGTCAGCCCCAGCATTTT